This passage covers 4 T cell receptor beta chains from one sample sequenced in a study of blood T cell repertoires in COVID-19. Measured with immunoSEQ multiplex PCR; TCRdb has only the in-frame clones, and not every one. The sample has hundreds of thousands of clones, nearly 90% seen once; the top ten hold approximately 4%. The sample taken for sequencing was PBMCs or T cells enriched from blood (not recorded which). These receptors were collected from a woman aged 18-35 years with acute COVID-19.

The rearrangement links TRBV11-3 to TRBJ1-6; perhaps TRBD1 as D (6 bases). Trimming removed 4 bases at V and 6 bases at J, with 19 bases between. Germline values: CDR1 SGHNT, CDR2 YENEEA. The CDR3 is made up of 17 amino acids. CDR3 nucleotide sequence: TGTGCCAGCAGCTCAGGGCGGGTGGACAGATTTAATTCACCCCTCCACTTT. It is translated as CASSSGRVDRFNSPLHF.

The chain uses TRBV11-3 and TRBJ2-3; 7 bases are shared with TRBD1. With 2 bases clipped from V and 4 bases from J, the junction kept 6 bases outside the gene matches. The CDR3 runs 15 residues. Germline values: CDR1 SGHNT, CDR2 YENEEA. The CDR3 region has the DNA TGTGCCAGCAGCTTATATGACAGGGCTCCAGATACGCAGTATTTT. Amino acids: CASSLYDRAPDTQYF.

This clone was counted once. This rearrangement joins TRBV7-9 to TRBJ1-1; D is uncertain. The CDR3 is made up of 16 amino acids. Trimming pared 3 bases from V and 2 bases from J, leaving 16 bases between. Germline CDR1 SEHNR, CDR2 FQNEAQ (reference sequence). CDR3 region: CASSLGDWIPNTEAFF. CDR3 sequence (DNA): TGTGCCAGCAGCTTGGGTGACTGGATACCTAACACTGAAGCTTTCTTT. Full variable domain (missing parts from reference TRBV7-9 and TRBJ1-1): DTGVSQNPRHKITKRGQNVTFRCDPISEHNRLYWYRQTLGQGPEFLTYFQNEAQLEKSRLLSDRFSAERPKGSFSTLEIQRTEQGDSAMYLCASSLGDWIPNTEAFFGQGTRLTVV.

The chain employs TRBV11-3 and TRBJ2-1, with 10 bases fitting TRBD2. The V gene's germline CDR1 is SGHNT and CDR2 YENEEA. This CDR3 contains 16 residues. Germline trimming cut 0 bases from V and 9 bases from J; bases unmatched to any gene: 8. Written as DNA, the CDR3 is TGTGCCAGCAGCTTAGAGGCTAGCGGGAGACGCGGTGAGCAGTTCTTC. This sequence encodes CASSLEASGRRGEQFF.